This TCR beta chain was identified in a study of regulatory T cells in long-lasting Graves disease (dated by TCRdb to about 2021). For the wider study: Persistent Graves' disease was defined as antithyroid drug treatment for over 5 years with persistently positive TSH receptor autoantibodies. Persistent Graves' disease patients were compared with newly diagnosed Graves' disease patients by peripheral blood TCR sequencing and RNA sequencing. The study took place in China and was registered as a clinical trial. TCR sequencing covered some 13 persistent and around 20 newly diagnosed Graves' disease patients, 33 samples in total. On average, persistent Graves' disease patients in the clinical cohort had been on antithyroid drugs for about 10.3 years.

This clonotype was detected only a few times. No antigen is known for it. Within one base of it there is no much larger clone, and no base qualities were kept. The library was made by multiplex PCR. The run used an Illumina HiSeq 4000. TCR beta libraries were built with iRepertoire HTBI primers and Arm-PCR amplification of CDR3 regions. Before sequencing, the PCR products underwent gel purification. In the authors' own workflow: Gene usage analysis of CDR3 amino acid clonotypes used the approximately 62 TRBV and around 13 TRBJ segments found across samples. Filtered high-quality paired reads were merged into contigs using COPE and FqMerger. BLAST was used to align contigs to the IMGT TRBV, TRBD and TRBJ reference genes, and CDR3 was defined following IMGT. Highly expanded clones were defined as clonotypes with a frequency above 0.1%. Shannon entropy was used to measure repertoire diversity, and the Gini coefficient was used to measure V-J evenness. A clonotype was considered public if more than one individual shared it. The public reads were reprocessed in TCRdb via fastp at Q25 and MiXCR, keeping in-frame beta chains. A single entry per CDR3 protein holds the most common genes and DNA from its merged rows. The V and J calls come from TCRdb's annotation, not from the publication. This sample gives about 460,000 distinct CDR3 sequences in total; less than 25% of them show up just once. The ten largest clones take up around 13% of the sample.

The sample's time point label, in plain terms: persistent/refractory GD, antithyroid drugs over 5 years with positive TRAb. RNA was extracted from PBMCs in TRIzol for both TCR sequencing and RNA sequencing. Graves' disease was diagnosed according to American Thyroid Association guidelines. Patients were recruited from an endocrinology department in Xi'an, China. Each patient gave approximately 10 milliliters of peripheral blood, collected in an EDTA anticoagulant tube. Ficoll Paque Plus density gradient separation was used to isolate PBMCs, and no further T cell sorting was performed. RNA quality was checked with an Agilent 2100 Bioanalyzer and agarose gel, and concentration with a NanoDrop 2000. Study-wide findings and limitations: The authors acknowledged the small sample size as a limitation that may reduce accuracy. The study examined only peripheral blood because the primary lesion, thyroid tissue, could not be accessed. Compared with newly diagnosed patients, patients with persistent Graves' disease had lower TCR Shannon entropy and fewer highly expanded clones, which suggests clonal expansion. Only the TCR beta chain was sequenced and analyzed. A larger number of public clonotypes was shared among persistent patients (around 2,700) than among newly diagnosed patients (around 970).

The sequences come from peripheral blood mononuclear cells (PBMCs), collected when the disease was refractory, from a patient treated with antithyroid drugs. The source is a female donor with Graves disease.

At the DNA level, the sequence is TGTGCCAGCAGCTTATCCAAGAGGGGCAGGGGCTCCTACGAGCAGTACTTC. Protein translation: CASSLSKRGRGSYEQYF. This chain joins TRBV7-9 to TRBJ2-7; the D gene is perhaps TRBD1, from 6 matching bases. Inclusive of the bounding cysteine and phenylalanine, the CDR3 is 17 residues long. Left in the record is the CDR3 DNA by itself, 51 bases read in frame from the first base. Deletion took 2 bases off V and 0 bases off J, with a span of 17 bases between the germline ends. CDR1 and CDR2 are drawn from the germline V gene (reference sequence): SEHNR, FQNEAQ.